The rows below give T cell receptor beta chains drawn from one sample of a study of blood T cell repertoires in COVID-19. Profiling relied on immunoSEQ multiplex PCR, and the TCRdb table lists in-frame clones only, not all of them. The table lists 250,000 or so clones, 90% of them singletons. Sequenced sample: peripheral blood. Receptors originate from an older woman with COVID-19, enrolled during active disease. The CDR3 runs from the conserved cysteine through the conserved F or W.

cdr3_length: 16
v_call: TRBV18
j_call: TRBJ1-3
cdr3_aa: CASSPKESRLGNTIYF

cdr3_length: 18
v_call: TRBV18
j_call: TRBJ2-2
cdr3_aa: CASSPSQGNSANTGELFF

cdr3_length: 16
v_call: TRBV11-3
j_call: TRBJ2-2
cdr3_aa: CASSLGGRSNTGELFF

cdr3_length: 15
v_call: TRBV7-3
j_call: TRBJ1-2
cdr3_aa: CASSSTGEGNYGYTF

cdr3_length: 15
v_call: TRBV7-9
j_call: TRBJ1-2
cdr3_aa: CASSLATETNYGYTF

cdr3_length: 16
v_call: TRBV7-3
j_call: TRBJ1-3
cdr3_aa: CASSLNGGHSGNTIYF

cdr3_length: 15
v_call: TRBV10-3
j_call: TRBJ2-1
cdr3_aa: CAISDRGQGLDEQFF

cdr3_length: 12
v_call: TRBV6-2/TRBV6-3
j_call: TRBJ2-7
cdr3_aa: CASSWTGYEQYF

cdr3_length: 15
v_call: TRBV7-8
j_call: TRBJ2-7
cdr3_aa: CASSSGGQVLSEQYF

cdr3_length: 12
v_call: TRBV29-1
j_call: TRBJ1-1
cdr3_aa: CSVEYSNTEAFF

cdr3_length: 20
v_call: TRBV14
j_call: TRBJ2-6
cdr3_aa: CASSQDWAGTSSSGANVLTF

cdr3_length: 15
v_call: TRBV19
j_call: TRBJ2-2
cdr3_aa: CASGYRGGNTGELFF

cdr3_length: 13
v_call: TRBV10-3
j_call: TRBJ1-4
cdr3_aa: CAISGGRTEKLFF

cdr3_length: 14
v_call: TRBV3-1/TRBV3-2
j_call: TRBJ1-6
cdr3_aa: CASSPGQGNSPLHF

cdr3_length: 13
v_call: TRBV25-1
j_call: TRBJ1-6
cdr3_aa: CASSDGSRSPLHF

cdr3_length: 12
v_call: TRBV12-3/TRBV12-4
j_call: TRBJ1-5
cdr3_aa: CATRTGDQPQHF

cdr3_length: 15
v_call: TRBV5-6
j_call: TRBJ1-2
cdr3_aa: CASSPGTGGGYGYTF

cdr3_length: 13
v_call: TRBV5-1
j_call: TRBJ1-2
cdr3_aa: CASSLGDGVGYTF

cdr3_length: 14
v_call: TRBV15
j_call: TRBJ1-2
cdr3_aa: CATSSGTGAYGYTF

cdr3_length: 13
v_call: TRBV7-3
j_call: TRBJ1-2
cdr3_aa: CASSPGQGNGYTF

cdr3_length: 15
v_call: TRBV5-1
j_call: TRBJ1-2
cdr3_aa: CASSSGTGDIYGYTF

cdr3_length: 16
v_call: TRBV19
j_call: TRBJ2-3
cdr3_aa: CASSIRTSGMTDTQYF

cdr3_length: 15
v_call: TRBV7-2
j_call: TRBJ2-3
cdr3_aa: CASSLLGALSDTQYF

cdr3_length: 13
v_call: TRBV2
j_call: TRBJ1-6
cdr3_aa: CARGTDNNSPLHF

cdr3_length: 14
v_call: TRBV3-1/TRBV3-2
j_call: TRBJ2-7
cdr3_aa: CASSQETGPYEQYF

cdr3_length: 11
v_call: TRBV20-1
j_call: TRBJ2-3
cdr3_aa: CSGQLTDTQYF

cdr3_length: 14
v_call: TRBV18
j_call: TRBJ2-2
cdr3_aa: CASSAQGNTGELFF

cdr3_length: 15
v_call: TRBV3-1/TRBV3-2
j_call: TRBJ2-3
cdr3_aa: CASRVTGQPTDTQYF

cdr3_length: 13
v_call: TRBV19
j_call: TRBJ2-1
cdr3_aa: CASSRGTYNEQFF

cdr3_length: 15
v_call: TRBV10-3
j_call: TRBJ2-7
cdr3_aa: CAIGETGLWSYEQYF

cdr3_length: 16
v_call: TRBV29-1
j_call: TRBJ1-4
cdr3_aa: CSVEDLGRGTNEKLFF

cdr3_length: 13
v_call: TRBV5-1
j_call: TRBJ1-2
cdr3_aa: CASSTPEVYGYTF

cdr3_length: 13
v_call: TRBV29-1
j_call: TRBJ1-3
cdr3_aa: CSVGDNSGNTIYF

cdr3_length: 18
v_call: TRBV7-2
j_call: TRBJ2-1
cdr3_aa: CASSFQGLAGGSYNEQFF

cdr3_length: 14
v_call: TRBV7-2
j_call: TRBJ2-1
cdr3_aa: CASSSQGGVGEQFF

cdr3_length: 15
v_call: TRBV7-9
j_call: TRBJ1-1
cdr3_aa: CASSLTGERYTEAFF

cdr3_length: 15
v_call: TRBV2
j_call: TRBJ1-6
cdr3_aa: CASSERGENNSPLHF

cdr3_length: 16
v_call: TRBV6-5
j_call: TRBJ2-1
cdr3_aa: CASSYSEGHPYNEQFF

cdr3_length: 18
v_call: TRBV9
j_call: TRBJ2-7
cdr3_aa: CASSVDSGTTLTPYEQYF

cdr3_length: 15
v_call: TRBV7-9
j_call: TRBJ2-5
cdr3_aa: CASSSRGTGDETQYF

cdr3_length: 14
v_call: TRBV10-3
j_call: TRBJ1-5
cdr3_aa: CAISQGAGNQPQHF

cdr3_length: 16
v_call: TRBV5-1
j_call: TRBJ2-5
cdr3_aa: CASSSRQGAVSETQYF

cdr3_length: 17
v_call: TRBV19
j_call: TRBJ1-5
cdr3_aa: CASSIREGQGVDQPQHF

cdr3_length: 14
v_call: TRBV6-2/TRBV6-3
j_call: TRBJ1-1
cdr3_aa: CASSSGQLNTEAFF

cdr3_length: 14
v_call: TRBV19
j_call: TRBJ1-1
cdr3_aa: CASSDRGRGTEAFF

cdr3_length: 15
v_call: TRBV7-8
j_call: TRBJ2-7
cdr3_aa: CASSARSAESYEQYF

cdr3_length: 13
v_call: TRBV18
j_call: TRBJ1-2
cdr3_aa: CASSPESDYGYTF

cdr3_length: 12
v_call: TRBV19
j_call: TRBJ1-6
cdr3_aa: CASSAGDSPLHF

cdr3_length: 16
v_call: TRBV4-1
j_call: TRBJ2-7
cdr3_aa: CASSWSRTSGVYEQYF